This entry features one T cell receptor (beta chain) sequence. Its cognate antigen is unknown. The data belong to a study of beta chain features in type 1 diabetes. Points from the study as a whole: The analysis here could not establish whether HLA type shapes TCRB rearrangement.

Germline CDR1 reads SGHTA; CDR2 reads FQGNSA. CDR3 size: 12 residues. V lost 5 bases and J lost 5, with 9 bases in between. Sequencing targeted expressed TCRB transcripts, as all isolated RNA had been reverse transcribed. Profiling relied on immunoSEQ multiplex PCR, and the TCRdb table lists in-frame clones only, not all of them. The table shows about 220,000 clones, with 11% occurring only once. The sequenced material came from central memory CD4+ T cells from blood. The receptor was isolated from a man aged 18 to 29 in good health. This chain uses TRBV7-2 with TRBJ1-2; D gene unclear. CDR3 coding DNA: TGTGCCAGCAGCCACGACAATTATGGCTACACCTTC. Its protein is CASSHDNYGYTF.